This T cell receptor beta chain was identified during a study of blood T cell repertoires in COVID-19 (dated by TCRdb to about 2020). As for the study more broadly: Collaborator samples came from the United States, Italy and Spain and covered acute and convalescent phases of COVID-19. The material from the prospective study consisted of cDNA or gDNA derived from T cells, B-cell-depleted T cells, or PBMCs. Deeply sampled blood TCRbeta repertoires from subjects exposed to, actively infected with, or recovered from COVID-19 were included in the dataset. The repertoires were released in a freely available public database meant as a resource for research on the immune response to SARS-CoV-2. The samples were drawn from the first 160 participants of the ongoing ImmuneRACE study and from 1,200 or so subjects provided by 6 global collaborators. A de-identified subject ID, COVID-19 status, age in years and sex were almost always included in the sample metadata. Where HLA class I and class II types were available, the types were taken from metadata supplied by the sample provider, not from assay-based typing.

What the authors observed across the whole study: Clinical and demographic metadata were provided uncurated, with the amount varying by source and participant.

Worth noting for this clone: The antigen it recognizes is unknown. It has no much larger one-base neighbor in the sample; base qualities were not kept.

V is clipped by 5 bases and J by 1 base, and the sequence between their germline boundaries is 13 bases long. CDR1 and CDR2, per the germline V gene, are SGHRS and YFSETQ. From the cysteine through the phenylalanine, the CDR3 covers 15 amino acids. Only CDR3 DNA is held: 45 bases, read in frame from base 1. Whole blood was collected in K2EDTA tubes by collaborating institutions according to the institutions' own protocols. Collaborator samples were shipped for TCRbeta analysis as frozen whole blood, isolated PBMCs, or DNA extracted from either sample type. TCRbeta CDR3 regions were amplified from genomic DNA using the immunoSEQ Assay, a bias-controlled multiplex PCR. Processing in the source paper ran as follows. The number of nucleated cells in each sample was estimated by amplification of reference gene primers within the assay. To quantify the absolute abundance of each unique TCRbeta CDR3 rearrangement, sequence reads were collapsed and filtered. For each sample, productive Simpson clonality was calculated as the square root of Simpson's diversity index over productive rearrangements. Drawn from immuneACCESS, this table holds only the in-frame rearrangements with V and J called that TCRdb kept. Clones are partly lost; checked studies trace under half to an unresolved V gene and leave the rest unexplained. The V and J calls and clone size come from that table; D and trimming were worked out from the DNA. The sample data list 200,000 to 250,000 clones, and approximately 81% of these were observed just once. About 3.6% of the sample is in the top ten clones.

Sequenced sample: peripheral blood. The chain couples TRBV5-1 to TRBJ1-5, with a tentative D gene TRBD1 over 5 matching bases. This TCR came from an elderly woman with acute or convalescent COVID-19. The DNA sequence is as follows: TGCGCCAGCAGTCCCGGGGGGGTGAGCAATCAGCCCCAGCATTTT. This translates into CASSPGGVSNQPQHF.